One and the same sample provided the 21 T cell receptor beta chains below, sequenced in a study of tumor-infiltrating lymphocytes in primary liver carcinoma. Starting material for RNA and DNA co-extraction consisted of about 20-30 mg of unsorted bulk tissue. The researchers produced TCR beta cDNA from roughly 500 ng total RNA with a constant-region primer. It was through three nested multiplex PCR rounds of slightly modified ARM-PCR that TCR beta libraries arose. With TRBV1-TRBV30 forward primers and a C-beta reverse primer, the first two PCR rounds were run for around 10 cycles each. TCRdb processed the multiplex PCR reads anew with MiXCR; each CDR3 protein has one entry. Of about 120,000 distinct CDR3 sequences in the sample, 60% to 70% were seen once. The specimen sequenced was liver tumor tissue from sampling region 1. Noted subset: tumor region T1, superior pole. Receptors were obtained from a woman aged 60-70 years with primary liver carcinoma and hepatitis B virus infection.

Regarding this clonotype: One end of the junction does not line up with germline, which may come from a read error. The CDR3 protein is CASSPASGALYEQYF. DNA of the CDR3: TGCGCCAGCAGCCCCGCTAGCGGGGCCTTGTACGAGCAGTACTTT. The chain uses TRBV5-1 and TRBJ2-7; TRBD2 agrees at 9 bases. CDR3 size: 15 residues. CDR1 SGHRS and CDR2 YFSETQ come from the germline V gene.

CDR3 nucleotide sequence: TGCAGCGTTCCCGAGTTGGGTGTTCGGGGGAACAGAAAATCCTACAATGAGCAGTTCTTC. Encoded protein: CSVPELGVRGNRKSYNEQFF. The rearrangement joins TRBV29-1 to TRBJ2-1; possibly TRBD2 for D (6 bases). V shed 5 bases and J shed 1 base, with 30 bases lying between them. CDR3 size: 20 residues. Germline-derived CDR1 and CDR2 are SQVTM and ANQGSEA.

A remark on this clonotype: A much larger clone lies a single base off, so this may be a read error. CDR3 nucleotide sequence: TGTGCCGGCACGTCTAGCACAGATACGCAGTATTTT. It is translated as CAGTSSTDTQYF. The chain uses TRBV6-6 and TRBJ2-3, with D unclear. CDR3 length: 12 amino acids. V lost 11 bases to trimming and J lost 0 bases, with 9 bases between them. Germline loops: CDR1 MNHNY, CDR2 SVGAGI (reference sequence).

This clonotype was seen only once. Lacking the conserved final phenylalanine or tryptophan, this CDR3 likely reflects a read error. The V gene is TRBV4-2, the J gene TRBJ1-1; the D gene is possibly TRBD1 (6 bases). V gave up 4 bases and J gave up 11 bases, with 23 bases separating them. The CDR3 is made up of 15 amino acids. CDR1 and CDR2 (germline): LGHNA, YNFKEQ. CDR3: CASSRRGEGGTGAFL. The DNA for the CDR3 is TGTGCCAGCAGCCGCCGAGGAGAGGGGGGGACTGGGGCTTTCCTT.

The chain combines TRBV28 with TRBJ2-7, with D possibly matching TRBD1 (6 bases). The V gene lost 4 bases and the J gene lost 3 bases, with 28 bases spanning the gap. The CDR3 covers 19 residues. Germline loops: CDR1 MDHEN, CDR2 SYDVKM. This chain's CDR3 is CASSSQRGHINPGDYEQYF. Written as DNA, the CDR3 is TGTGCCAGCAGTTCTCAGAGGGGACACATAAACCCTGGGGACTACGAGCAGTACTTC.

This clonotype was seen ten or more times. The V call is TRBV4-1, the J call TRBJ2-7; D call uncertain. In germline, CDR1 is MGHRA, CDR2 YSYEKL. The CDR3 is 16 residues long. Trimming cost V 0 bases and J 2 bases, with 14 bases left between them. This CDR3 reads CASSQDAYGDTYEQYF. DNA of the CDR3: TGCGCCAGCAGCCAAGACGCGTACGGAGATACCTACGAGCAGTACTTC.

The chain has TRBV11-2 and TRBJ2-4; possible D gene TRBD2, 6 bases. The V end lost 3 bases, the J end lost 12 bases, and 15 bases lay between the germline ends. CDR1 SGHAT and CDR2 FQNNGV come from the germline V gene. CDR3 length: 13 residues. The CDR3 sequence is CASSFNGRDNQYF. The CDR3 nucleotides are TGTGCCAGCAGCTTTAACGGGAGAGACAATCAGTACTTC.

V gene TRBV18 combines with J gene TRBJ2-7; 8 bases line up with TRBD1. This CDR3 is built from 16 residues. Trimming at V came to 5 bases and at J to 5 bases, leaving 14 bases not matched to a gene. Germline V lookup: CDR1 KGHSH, CDR2 LQKENI. The CDR3, as DNA: TGTGCCAGCTCAAATGCGGGACAGGTCCTCAGGCACGAGCAGTACTTC. Amino acids: CASSNAGQVLRHEQYF.

J is TRBJ2-2 and V is TRBV29-1; D may be TRBD2 (5 bases). Germline V CDR1 and CDR2: SQVTM, ANQGSEA. The V end lost 4 bases, the J end lost 6 bases, and 12 bases lay between the germline ends. This CDR3 comprises 13 residues. The CDR3 is CSVVLALAGELFF. DNA for the CDR3: TGCAGCGTTGTCCTAGCCCTGGCCGGGGAGCTGTTTTTT.

This clonotype was detected many times. The chain links TRBV12-3 or TRBV12-4 to TRBJ1-4, with no clear D. The CDR3 is made up of 14 amino acids. V was pared by 2 bases and J by 1 base, with 5 bases between. The CDR3 region is CASSLFGTNEKLFF. Written as DNA, the CDR3 is TGTGCCAGCAGTTTATTTGGAACTAATGAAAAACTGTTTTTT.

As regards this clonotype: A much larger clone differs from this one at a single base, so this may be a read error. The chain uses TRBV12-3 or TRBV12-4 and TRBJ2-7, with D perhaps TRBD2 (5 bases). The CDR3 runs 14 residues. In nucleotides, the CDR3 is TGTGCCAGCAGTCTGGACTGGTCCTCCTACGTGCAGTACTTC. It yields the protein CASSLDWSSYVQYF.

As concerns this clonotype: This may come from a read error, since a much larger clone is one base off. The chain uses TRBV12-3 or TRBV12-4 and TRBJ2-3; D unresolved. The length of the CDR3 is 14 residues. DNA for the CDR3: TGTGACAGCAGTTTAGGGCTACCCCCGGATACGCAGTATTTT. As protein: CDSSLGLPPDTQYF.

This clonotype has a count of ten or more. The chain uses TRBV13 and TRBJ2-1, with 13 bases lining up with TRBD2. From germline, CDR1 is PRHDT and CDR2 FYEKMQ (reference sequence). V lost 6 bases to trimming and J lost 6 bases; unmatched junction nucleotides: 5. This CDR3 is built from 15 residues. Here the CDR3 reads CASRLAGGGFNEQFF. The CDR3 bases are TGTGCCAGCAGACTAGCGGGAGGGGGGTTCAATGAGCAGTTCTTC.

This clonotype has ten or more counts. The chain carries TRBV6-1 and TRBJ2-5, with TRBD2 matching 7 bases. The CDR3 totals 13 residues. The junction had 6 bases not matched to a gene; V was cut back by 7 bases and J by 4 bases. Germline values: CDR1 MNHNS, CDR2 SASEGT. Here the CDR3 reads CASIRTRSETQYF. Written as DNA, the CDR3 is TGTGCCAGCATAAGGACTAGGTCAGAGACCCAGTACTTC.

This clonotype was observed a handful of times. The V and J genes are TRBV7-8 and TRBJ2-2; D call uncertain. The CDR3 contains 14 residues. Germline CDR1 reads SGHVS; CDR2 reads FQNEAQ. Trimming took 4 bases from V and 2 from J, leaving 8 bases between them. The CDR3 region is CASSSTFNTGELFF. The CDR3 nucleotides are TGTGCCAGCAGCTCGACCTTCAACACCGGGGAGCTGTTTTTT.

This clonotype has more than one count but fewer than ten. Just one base apart from a much larger clone, this may be a read error. The J gene is TRBJ2-1, the V gene TRBV28; D perhaps matches TRBD2 (6 bases). The CDR3 totals 15 residues. The germline V and J ends were trimmed by 5 bases and 10 bases, with 21 bases remaining between them. Germline V lookup: CDR1 MDHEN, CDR2 SYDVKM. CDR3 sequence reads: CASSPGGSGAGEQFF. In DNA form, the CDR3 reads TGTGCCAGCAGTCCCGGGGGTAGCGGCGCGGGGGAGCAGTTCTTC.

A note on this clonotype: Sequence at one end of the junction differs from germline and may be a read error. The chain uses TRBV5-1 and TRBJ2-5, with unresolved D. The CDR3 consists of 12 residues. The V gene's germline CDR1 is SGHRS and CDR2 YFSETQ. CDR3 sequence reads: CASTPNQETQYF. CDR3 nucleotides: TGCGCGAGCACCCCCAACCAAGAGACCCAGTACTTC.

The chain recombines TRBV30 with TRBJ2-1, with D perhaps given as TRBD1 or TRBD2 (5 bases each). Deletions cut 5 bases from V and 15 bases from J, with 23 bases between. This CDR3 has 13 residues. CDR1 is GTSNPN, CDR2 SVGIG, per germline (reference sequence). CDR3 in DNA: TGTGCCTGGCACCCCGGGACCCTTGGTGAACGGTTCTTC. Translated, it gives CAWHPGTLGERFF.

With regard to this clonotype: The junction departs from germline at one end; a sequencing error may be responsible. The gene calls are TRBV5-1 and TRBJ2-3; 9 bases align to TRBD2. Germline V gene sequence: CDR1 SGHRS, CDR2 YFSETQ. The CDR3 is made up of 14 amino acids. The CDR3 DNA reads as TGCGCCAACAGCATGGAAGGCGGGAGGGCCAGGCAGTATTTT. Protein: CANSMEGGRARQYF.

This rearrangement joins TRBV10-3 to TRBJ2-3; a possible D gene is TRBD2 (5 bases). This CDR3 comprises 13 residues. CDR1 is ENHRY and CDR2 is SYGVKD in the germline V gene. V shed 6 bases and J shed 5 bases, with 12 bases lying between them. The CDR3 here is CAIRPARGDTQYF. The CDR3 DNA reads as TGTGCCATCAGACCCGCCCGGGGAGATACGCAGTATTTT.

The V call is TRBV11-3, the J call TRBJ2-3; D not certain. The DNA end is more similar to TRBJ1-5, so the J call may be wrong. Germline V gene data show CDR1 as SGHNT and CDR2 as YENEEA. The CDR3 is made up of 14 amino acids. CDR3 sequence reads: CASSLMTSTDTQHF. The CDR3 DNA sequence: TGTGCCAGCAGCCTCATGACTAGCACAGATACGCAGCATTTT.